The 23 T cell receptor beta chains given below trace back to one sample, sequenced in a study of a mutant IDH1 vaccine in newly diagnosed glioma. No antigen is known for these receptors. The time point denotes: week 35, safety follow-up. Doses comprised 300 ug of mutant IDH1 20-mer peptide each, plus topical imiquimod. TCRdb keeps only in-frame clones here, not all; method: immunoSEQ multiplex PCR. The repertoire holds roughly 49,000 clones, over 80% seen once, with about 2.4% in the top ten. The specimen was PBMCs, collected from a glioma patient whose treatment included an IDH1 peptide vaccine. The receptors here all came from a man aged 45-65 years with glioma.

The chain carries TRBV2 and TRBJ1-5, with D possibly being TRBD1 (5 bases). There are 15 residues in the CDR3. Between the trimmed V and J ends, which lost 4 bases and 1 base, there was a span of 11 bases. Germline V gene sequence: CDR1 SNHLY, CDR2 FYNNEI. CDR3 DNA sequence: TGTGCCAGCAGTGGGGGGATAGGGAGCAATCAGCCCCAGCATTTT. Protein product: CASSGGIGSNQPQHF.

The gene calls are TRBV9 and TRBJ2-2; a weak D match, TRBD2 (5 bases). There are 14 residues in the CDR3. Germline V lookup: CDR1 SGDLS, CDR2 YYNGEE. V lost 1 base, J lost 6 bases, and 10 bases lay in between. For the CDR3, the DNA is TGTGCCAGCAGCGTACATACTAGTTCCGGGGAGCTGTTTTTT. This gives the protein CASSVHTSSGELFF.

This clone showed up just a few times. The chain's CDR3 is CASMGEGRETQYF. In nucleotides, the CDR3 is TGTGCCAGCATGGGGGAGGGCCGGGAGACCCAGTACTTC. The chain uses TRBV2 and TRBJ2-5; TRBD2 matches at 7 bases. After removal of 7 bases from V and 5 bases from J, the junction contained 7 bases not matched to a gene. The CDR3 runs 13 residues. The germline CDR1 and CDR2 sequences are SNHLY and FYNNEI.

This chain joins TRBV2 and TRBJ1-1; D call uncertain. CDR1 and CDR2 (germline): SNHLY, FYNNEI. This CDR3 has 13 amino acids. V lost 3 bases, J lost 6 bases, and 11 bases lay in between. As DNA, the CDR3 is TGTGCCAGCAGTGATGGAAGGGTACCTGAAGCTTTCTTT. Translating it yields CASSDGRVPEAFF.

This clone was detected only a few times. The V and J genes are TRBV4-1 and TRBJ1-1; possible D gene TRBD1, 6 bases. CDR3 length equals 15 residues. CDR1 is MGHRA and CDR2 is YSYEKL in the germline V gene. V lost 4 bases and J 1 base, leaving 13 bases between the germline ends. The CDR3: CASSLLDRRNTEAFF. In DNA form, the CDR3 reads TGCGCCAGCAGCCTCCTAGACAGGCGGAACACTGAAGCTTTCTTT.

The CDR3 DNA is TGTGCCAGCAGCTTGGCCTTTTGGCAGGGGGGGACAAGCTCCTACGAGCAGTACTTC. It encodes CASSLAFWQGGTSSYEQYF. This rearrangement joins TRBV5-6 to TRBJ2-7; D possibly uses TRBD1 or TRBD2 (7 bases each). The ends were cut back, 0 bases at V and 0 bases at J, with 22 bases in the middle. Per the germline V gene, CDR1 is SGHDT and CDR2 is YYEEEE. The CDR3 covers 19 residues. Using reference TRBV5-6 and TRBJ2-7 for the parts outside the CDR3, the full variable domain is DAGVTQSPTHLIKTRGQQVTLRCSPKSGHDTVSWYQQALGQGPQFIFQYYEEEERQRGNFPDRFSGHQFPNYSSELNVNALLLGDSALYLCASSLAFWQGGTSSYEQYFGPGTRLTVT.

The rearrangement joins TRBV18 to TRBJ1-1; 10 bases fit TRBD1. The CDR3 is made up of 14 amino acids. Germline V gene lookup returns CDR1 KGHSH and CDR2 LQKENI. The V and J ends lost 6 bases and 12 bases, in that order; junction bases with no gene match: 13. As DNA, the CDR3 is TGTGCCAGCTCCCTCCCCCGAGGACAGGGGGGTCCTTTCTTT. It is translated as CASSLPRGQGGPFF.

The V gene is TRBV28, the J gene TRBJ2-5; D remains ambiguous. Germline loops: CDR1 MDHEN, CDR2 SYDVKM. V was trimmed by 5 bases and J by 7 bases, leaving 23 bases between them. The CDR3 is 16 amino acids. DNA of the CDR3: TGTGCCAGCAGTATCGGAGCTACTTGGTGGGTCGGGACCCAGTACTTC. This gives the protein CASSIGATWWVGTQYF.

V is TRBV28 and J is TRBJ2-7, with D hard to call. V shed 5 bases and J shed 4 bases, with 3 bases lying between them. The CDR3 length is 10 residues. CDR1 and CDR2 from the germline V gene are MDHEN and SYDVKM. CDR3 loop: CASSNYEQYF. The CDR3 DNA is TGTGCCAGCAGTAATTACGAGCAGTACTTC.

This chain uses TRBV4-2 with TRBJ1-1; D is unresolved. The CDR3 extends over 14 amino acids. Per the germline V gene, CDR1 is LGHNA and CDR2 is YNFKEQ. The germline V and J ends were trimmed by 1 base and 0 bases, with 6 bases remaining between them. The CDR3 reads CASSQGLMNTEAFF. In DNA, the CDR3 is TGTGCCAGCAGCCAAGGACTTATGAACACTGAAGCTTTCTTT.

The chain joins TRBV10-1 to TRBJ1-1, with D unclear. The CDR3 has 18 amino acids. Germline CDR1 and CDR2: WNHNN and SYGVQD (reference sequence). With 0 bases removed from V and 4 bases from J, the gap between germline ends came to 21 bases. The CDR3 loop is CASSESRLNPGRGTEAFF. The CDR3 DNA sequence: TGCGCCAGCAGTGAGTCCAGACTAAACCCGGGCCGAGGCACTGAAGCTTTCTTT.

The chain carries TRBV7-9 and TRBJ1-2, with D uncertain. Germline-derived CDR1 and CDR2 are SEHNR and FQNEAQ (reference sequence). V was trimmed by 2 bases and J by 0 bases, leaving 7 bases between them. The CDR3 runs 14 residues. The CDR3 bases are TGTGCCAGCAGCTTAACGTCTGCTAACTATGGCTACACCTTC. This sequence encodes CASSLTSANYGYTF.

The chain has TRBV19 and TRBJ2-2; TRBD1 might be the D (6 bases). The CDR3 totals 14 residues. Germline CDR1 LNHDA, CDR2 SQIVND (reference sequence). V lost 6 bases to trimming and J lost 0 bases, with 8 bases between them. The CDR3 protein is CASRGTPNTGELFF. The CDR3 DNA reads TGTGCCAGTAGGGGGACACCGAACACCGGGGAGCTGTTTTTT.

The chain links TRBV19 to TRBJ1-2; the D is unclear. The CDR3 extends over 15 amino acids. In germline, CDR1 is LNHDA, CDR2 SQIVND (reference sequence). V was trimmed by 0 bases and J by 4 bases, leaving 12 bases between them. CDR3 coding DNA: TGTGCCAGTAGTATAGAGGCGACTCTGGGCTATGGCTACACCTTC. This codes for CASSIEATLGYGYTF.

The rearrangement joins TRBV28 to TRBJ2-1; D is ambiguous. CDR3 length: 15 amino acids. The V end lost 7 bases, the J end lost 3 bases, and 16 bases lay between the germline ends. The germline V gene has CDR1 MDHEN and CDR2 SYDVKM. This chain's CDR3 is CASIPNSHHYNEQFF. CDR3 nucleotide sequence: TGTGCCAGCATTCCCAACAGCCACCACTACAATGAGCAGTTCTTC.

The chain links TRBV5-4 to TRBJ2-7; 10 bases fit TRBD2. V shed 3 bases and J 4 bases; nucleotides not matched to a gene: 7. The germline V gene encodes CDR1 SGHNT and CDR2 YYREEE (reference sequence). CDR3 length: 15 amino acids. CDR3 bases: TGTGCCAGCAGCTCTAGCGGGGGAACCCTTTACGAGCAGTACTTC. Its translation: CASSSSGGTLYEQYF. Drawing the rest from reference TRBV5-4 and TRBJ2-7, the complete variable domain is ETGVTQSPTHLIKTRGQQVTLRCSSQSGHNTVSWYQQALGQGPQFIFQYYREEENGRGNFPPRFSGLQFPNYSSELNVNALELDDSALYLCASSSSGGTLYEQYFGPGTRLTVT.

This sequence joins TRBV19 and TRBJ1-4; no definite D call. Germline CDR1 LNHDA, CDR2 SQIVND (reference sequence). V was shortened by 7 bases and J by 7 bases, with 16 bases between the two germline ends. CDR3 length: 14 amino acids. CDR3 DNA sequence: TGTGCCAGTAATTCGGTTTATCGGGCTGAAAAACTGTTTTTT. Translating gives CASNSVYRAEKLFF.

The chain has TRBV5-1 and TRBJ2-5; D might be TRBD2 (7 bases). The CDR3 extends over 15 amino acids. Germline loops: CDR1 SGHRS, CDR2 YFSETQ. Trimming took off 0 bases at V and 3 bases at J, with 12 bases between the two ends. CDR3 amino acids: CASSLGPGGEETQYF. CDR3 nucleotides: TGCGCCAGCAGCTTGGGACCGGGGGGCGAAGAGACCCAGTACTTC.

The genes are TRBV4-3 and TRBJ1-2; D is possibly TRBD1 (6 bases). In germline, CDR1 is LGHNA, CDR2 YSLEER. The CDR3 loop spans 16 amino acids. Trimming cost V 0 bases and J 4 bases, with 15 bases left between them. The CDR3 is CASSQEGGGLSYGYTF. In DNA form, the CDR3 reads TGCGCCAGCAGCCAAGAGGGTGGGGGGCTCAGCTATGGCTACACCTTC.

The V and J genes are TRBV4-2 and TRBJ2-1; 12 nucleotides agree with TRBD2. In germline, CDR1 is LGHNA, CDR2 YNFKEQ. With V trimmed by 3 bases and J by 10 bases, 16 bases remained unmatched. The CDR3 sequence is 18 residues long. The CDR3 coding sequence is TGTGCCAGCAGCCAGGATTACCCCCCTAGCGGGGGGGCGGGGGAGCAGTTCTTC. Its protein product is CASSQDYPPSGGAGEQFF.

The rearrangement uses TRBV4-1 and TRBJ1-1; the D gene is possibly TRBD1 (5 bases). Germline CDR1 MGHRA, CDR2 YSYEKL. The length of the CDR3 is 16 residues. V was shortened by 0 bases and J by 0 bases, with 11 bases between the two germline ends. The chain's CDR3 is CASSQEARTLNTEAFF. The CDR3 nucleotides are TGCGCCAGCAGCCAAGAGGCGAGGACACTGAACACTGAAGCTTTCTTT.

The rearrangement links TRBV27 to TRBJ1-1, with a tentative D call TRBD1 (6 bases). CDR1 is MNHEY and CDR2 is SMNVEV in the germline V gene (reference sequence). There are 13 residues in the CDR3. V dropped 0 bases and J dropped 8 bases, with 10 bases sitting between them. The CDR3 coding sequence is TGTGCCAGCAGTTTATCCCGTGACAGGGAAGCTTTCTTT. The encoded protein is CASSLSRDREAFF.

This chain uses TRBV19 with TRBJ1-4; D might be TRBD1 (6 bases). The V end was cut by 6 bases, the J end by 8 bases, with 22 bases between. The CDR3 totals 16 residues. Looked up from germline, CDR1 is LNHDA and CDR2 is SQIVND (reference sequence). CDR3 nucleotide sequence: TGTGCCAGTAGCCCACCGGGACACTCACCCCGGGAAAAACTGTTTTTT. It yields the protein CASSPPGHSPREKLFF.